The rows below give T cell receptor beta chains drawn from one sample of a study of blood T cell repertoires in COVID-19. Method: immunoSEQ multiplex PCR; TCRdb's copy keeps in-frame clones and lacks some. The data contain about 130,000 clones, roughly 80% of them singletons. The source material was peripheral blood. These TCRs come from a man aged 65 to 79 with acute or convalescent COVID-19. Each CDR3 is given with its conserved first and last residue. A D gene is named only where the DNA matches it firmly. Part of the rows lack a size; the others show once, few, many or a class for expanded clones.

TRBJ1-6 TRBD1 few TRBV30 CAWDDRDRANSPLHF TGTGCCTGGGACGACCGGGACAGAGCGAATTCACCCCTCCACTTT
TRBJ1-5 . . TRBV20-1 CSASSQVNQPQHF TGCAGTGCTAGTAGTCAGGTCAATCAGCCCCAGCATTTT
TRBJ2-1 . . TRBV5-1 CASSIATSDEQFF TGCGCCAGCAGCATCGCCACCAGCGATGAGCAGTTCTTC
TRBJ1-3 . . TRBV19 CASSTFEIWGEGNTIYF TGTGCCAGTAGCACCTTTGAGATTTGGGGCGAAGGAAACACCATATATTTT
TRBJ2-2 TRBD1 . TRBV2 CASSKTGNGELFF TGTGCCAGCAGCAAGACAGGGAACGGGGAGCTGTTTTTT
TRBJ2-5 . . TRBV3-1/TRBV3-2 CASSQVRGETQYF TGTGCCAGCAGCCAAGTACGCGGAGAGACCCAGTACTTC
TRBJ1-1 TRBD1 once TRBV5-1 CASSLRQDRVRTEAFF TGCGCCAGCAGCTTGAGGCAGGACAGGGTACGCACTGAAGCTTTCTTT
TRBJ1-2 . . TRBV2 CASRVGAGPNYGYTF TGTGCCAGCAGGGTGGGGGCAGGACCTAACTATGGCTACACCTTC
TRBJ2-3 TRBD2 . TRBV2 CASRPGGGGSDTQYF TGTGCCAGCAGACCCGGCGGGGGGGGTTCAGATACGCAGTATTTT
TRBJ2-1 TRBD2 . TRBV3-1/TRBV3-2 CASSLAGGPDNEQFF TGTGCCAGCAGCCTGGCGGGGGGGCCTGACAATGAGCAGTTCTTC
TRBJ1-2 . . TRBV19 CASSPAGSGGYTF TGTGCCAGTAGTCCGGCGGGGTCTGGGGGCTACACCTTC
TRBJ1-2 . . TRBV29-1 CSSLSSNYGYTF TGCAGCTCGTTGTCCTCTAACTATGGCTACACCTTC
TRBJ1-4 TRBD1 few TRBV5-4 CASSLATGGGNEKLFF TGTGCCAGCAGCTTGGCTACAGGGGGAGGTAATGAAAAACTGTTTTTT
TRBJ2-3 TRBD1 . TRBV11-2 CASSFYRGDTQYF TGTGCCAGCAGCTTTTACAGGGGAGATACGCAGTATTTT
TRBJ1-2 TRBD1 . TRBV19 CAASQGNYGYTF TGTGCCGCTTCACAGGGGAACTATGGCTACACCTTC
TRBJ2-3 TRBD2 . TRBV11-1 CASSLSSGGLTDTQYF TGTGCCAGCAGCTTGTCTAGCGGGGGGCTCACAGATACGCAGTATTTT
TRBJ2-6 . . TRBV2 CASSEGRSSGANVLTF TGTGCCAGCAGTGAAGGCCGGAGCTCTGGGGCCAACGTCCTGACTTTC
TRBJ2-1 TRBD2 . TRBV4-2 CASSPEERGGYNEQFF TGTGCCAGCAGCCCGGAAGAGCGGGGGGGCTACAATGAGCAGTTCTTC
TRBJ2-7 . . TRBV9 CASSVGAGLEQYF TGTGCCAGCAGCGTAGGCGCGGGGCTCGAGCAGTACTTC
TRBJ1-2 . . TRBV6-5 CASSSHQDTPVYGYTF TGTGCCAGCAGTTCCCACCAAGACACCCCCGTCTATGGCTACACCTTC
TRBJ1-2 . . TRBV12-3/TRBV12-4 CASSFKRHYGYTF TGTGCCAGCAGTTTTAAGCGCCACTATGGCTACACCTTC
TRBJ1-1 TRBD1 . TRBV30 CAWNRQGANVSPEAFF TGTGCCTGGAATAGACAGGGGGCTAATGTTAGCCCTGAAGCTTTCTTT
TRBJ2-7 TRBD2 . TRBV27 CASSPPGLAGVYEQYF TGTGCCAGCAGTCCGCCGGGACTAGCGGGGGTCTACGAGCAGTACTTC
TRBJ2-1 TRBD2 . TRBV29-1 CSARTLAGGYNEQFF TGCAGCGCCCGAACCCTAGCGGGGGGATACAATGAGCAGTTCTTC
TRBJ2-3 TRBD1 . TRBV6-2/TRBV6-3 CASSRTGPTNTQYF TGTGCCAGCAGCCGGACAGGGCCCACAAATACGCAGTATTTT
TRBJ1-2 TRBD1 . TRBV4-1 CASSSPDRNYYGYTF TGCGCCAGCAGCTCCCCGGACAGGAACTACTATGGCTACACCTTC
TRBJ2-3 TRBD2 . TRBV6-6 CACRTSGGDTQYF TGTGCCTGCCGGACTAGCGGGGGAGATACGCAGTATTTT
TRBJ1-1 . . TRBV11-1 CASRIGGNTEAFF TGTGCCAGCAGGATAGGGGGGAACACTGAAGCTTTCTTT
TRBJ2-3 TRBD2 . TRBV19 CASSRGTSGGDTQYF TGTGCCAGTAGCCGAGGGACTAGCGGGGGTGATACGCAGTATTTT
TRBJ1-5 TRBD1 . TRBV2 CASSSTGSNQPQHF TGTGCCAGCAGTTCGACAGGGTCCAATCAGCCCCAGCATTTT
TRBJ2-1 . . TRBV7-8 CASSLVLDYNEQFF TGTGCCAGCAGCTTAGTTTTAGATTACAATGAGCAGTTCTTC
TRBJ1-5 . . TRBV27 CASSSYPRVNQPQHF TGTGCCAGCAGTTCTTACCCCAGGGTCAATCAGCCCCAGCATTTT
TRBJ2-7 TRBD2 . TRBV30 CAWSFWEGPSYEQYF TGTGCCTGGAGTTTCTGGGAGGGCCCCTCCTACGAGCAGTACTTC
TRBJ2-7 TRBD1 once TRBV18 CASSPLSGDRGHEQYF TGTGCCAGCTCACCATTATCGGGGGACAGGGGCCACGAGCAGTACTTC
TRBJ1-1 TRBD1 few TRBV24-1 CATRDRGVTEAFF TGTGCCACCAGGGACAGGGGTGTCACTGAAGCTTTCTTT
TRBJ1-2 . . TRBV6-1 CASSEMGHGYTF TGTGCCAGCAGTGAAATGGGCCATGGCTACACCTTC
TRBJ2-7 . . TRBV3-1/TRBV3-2 CASRPLGGAGEQYF TGTGCCAGCAGACCGCTGGGGGGGGCGGGCGAGCAGTACTTC
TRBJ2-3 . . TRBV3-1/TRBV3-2 CASSQEILLETDTQYF TGTGCCAGCAGCCAAGAAATTTTACTCGAAACAGATACGCAGTATTTT
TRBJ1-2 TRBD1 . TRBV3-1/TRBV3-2 CASSQDKGRGPGYGYTF TGTGCCAGCAGCCAAGATAAGGGCAGGGGGCCAGGGTATGGCTACACCTTC
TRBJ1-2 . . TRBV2 CASIMASGDYGYTF TGTGCCAGTATCATGGCCAGCGGGGACTATGGCTACACCTTC
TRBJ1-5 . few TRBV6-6 CASSPQDTRFSNQPQHF TGTGCCAGCAGTCCCCAGGACACCCGATTTAGCAATCAGCCCCAGCATTTT
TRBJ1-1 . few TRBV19 CASSRGRGDTEAFF TGTGCCAGTAGTCGTGGACGGGGGGACACTGAAGCTTTCTTT
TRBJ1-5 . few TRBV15 CATSRGGVSNQPQHF TGTGCCACCAGCAGGGGAGGGGTTAGCAATCAGCCCCAGCATTTT
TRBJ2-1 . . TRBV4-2 CASSQGNEGEQFF TGTGCCAGCAGCCAAGGGAATGAGGGTGAGCAGTTCTTC
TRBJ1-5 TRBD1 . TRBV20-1 CSASRGQGDGPQHF TGCAGTGCTAGTAGAGGACAGGGAGACGGGCCCCAGCATTTT
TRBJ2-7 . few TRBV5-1 CASSLGGYEQYF TGCGCCAGCAGCTTGGGCGGATACGAGCAGTACTTC
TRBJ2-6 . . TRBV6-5 CASSPQASGANVLTF TGTGCCAGCAGTCCACAGGCCTCTGGGGCCAACGTCCTGACTTTC
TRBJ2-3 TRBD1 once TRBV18 CASSPQGASTDTQYF TGTGCCAGCTCACCGCAGGGGGCCAGCACAGATACGCAGTATTTT
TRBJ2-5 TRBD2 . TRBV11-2 CASSFAGGETQYF TGTGCCAGCAGCTTTGCGGGGGGGGAGACCCAGTACTTC
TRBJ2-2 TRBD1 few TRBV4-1 CASSQVPPPGTANGELFF TGCGCCAGCAGCCAAGTTCCCCCCCCCGGGACAGCGAACGGGGAGCTGTTTTTT
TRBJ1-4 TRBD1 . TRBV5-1 CASRGQGARGPHEKLFF TGCGCCAGCAGAGGACAGGGGGCGCGGGGTCCTCATGAAAAACTGTTTTTT
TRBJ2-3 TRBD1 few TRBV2 CASRYRGGTDTQYF TGTGCCAGCAGGTACAGGGGGGGCACAGATACGCAGTATTTT
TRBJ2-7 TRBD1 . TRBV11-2 CASSSTGEYEQYF TGTGCCAGCAGCTCGACAGGGGAATACGAGCAGTACTTC
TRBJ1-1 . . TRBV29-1 CSVAQGRDTEAFF TGCAGCGTCGCACAGGGAAGGGACACTGAAGCTTTCTTT